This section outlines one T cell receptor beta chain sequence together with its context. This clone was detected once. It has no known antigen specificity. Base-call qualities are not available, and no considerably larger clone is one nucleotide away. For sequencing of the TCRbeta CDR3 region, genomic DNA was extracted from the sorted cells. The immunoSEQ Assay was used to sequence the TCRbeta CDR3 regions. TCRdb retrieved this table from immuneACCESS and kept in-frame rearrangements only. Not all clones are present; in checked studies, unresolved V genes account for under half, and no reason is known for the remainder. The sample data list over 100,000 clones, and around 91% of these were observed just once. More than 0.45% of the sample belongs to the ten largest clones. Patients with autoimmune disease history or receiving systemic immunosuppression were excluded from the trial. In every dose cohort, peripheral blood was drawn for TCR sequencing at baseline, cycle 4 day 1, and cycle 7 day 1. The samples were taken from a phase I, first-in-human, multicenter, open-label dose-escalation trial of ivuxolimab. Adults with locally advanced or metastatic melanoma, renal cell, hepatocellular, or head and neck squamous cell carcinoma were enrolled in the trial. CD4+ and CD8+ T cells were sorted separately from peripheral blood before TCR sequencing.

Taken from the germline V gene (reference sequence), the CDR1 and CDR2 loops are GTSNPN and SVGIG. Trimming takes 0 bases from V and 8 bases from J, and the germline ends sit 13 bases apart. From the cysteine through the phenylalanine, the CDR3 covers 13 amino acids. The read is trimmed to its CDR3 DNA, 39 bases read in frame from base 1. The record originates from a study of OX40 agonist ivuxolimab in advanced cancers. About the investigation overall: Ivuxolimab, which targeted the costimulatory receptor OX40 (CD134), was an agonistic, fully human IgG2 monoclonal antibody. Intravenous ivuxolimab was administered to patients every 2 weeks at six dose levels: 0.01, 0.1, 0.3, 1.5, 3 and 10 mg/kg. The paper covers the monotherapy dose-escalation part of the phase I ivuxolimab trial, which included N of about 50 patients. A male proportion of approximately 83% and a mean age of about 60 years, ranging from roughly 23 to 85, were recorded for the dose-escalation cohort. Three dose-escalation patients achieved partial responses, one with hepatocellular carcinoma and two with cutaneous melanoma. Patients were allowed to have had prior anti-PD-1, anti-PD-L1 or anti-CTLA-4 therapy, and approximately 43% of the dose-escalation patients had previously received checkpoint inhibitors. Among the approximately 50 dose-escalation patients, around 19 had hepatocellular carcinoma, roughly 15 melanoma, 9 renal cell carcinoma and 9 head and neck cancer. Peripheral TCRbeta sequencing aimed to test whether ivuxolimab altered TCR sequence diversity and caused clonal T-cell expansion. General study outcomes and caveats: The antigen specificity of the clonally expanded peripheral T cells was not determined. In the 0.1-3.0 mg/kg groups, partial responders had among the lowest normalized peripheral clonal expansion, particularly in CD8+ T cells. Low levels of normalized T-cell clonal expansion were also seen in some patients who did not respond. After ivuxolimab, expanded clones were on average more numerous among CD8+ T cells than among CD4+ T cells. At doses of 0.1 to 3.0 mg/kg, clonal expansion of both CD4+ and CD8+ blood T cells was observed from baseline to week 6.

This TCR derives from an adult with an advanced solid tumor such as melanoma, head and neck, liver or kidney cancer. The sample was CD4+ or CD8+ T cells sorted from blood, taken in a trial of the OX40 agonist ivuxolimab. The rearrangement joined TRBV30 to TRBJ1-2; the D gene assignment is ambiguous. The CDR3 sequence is CAWSVPGERGYTF. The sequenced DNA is TGTGCCTGGAGTGTACCCGGGGAACGGGGCTACACCTTC.